This record concerns one TCR beta chain sequence. Its antigen remains unidentified. The record has no base qualities; no much larger clone is one base away. The sample belongs to a study of blood T cell repertoires in COVID-19 (dated by TCRdb to about 2020). General notes on the study: Samples from collaborators originated in the United States, Italy and Spain and spanned both the acute and convalescent phases of COVID-19. The prospective study material was composed of cDNA or gDNA derived from T cells, B-cell-depleted T cells, or PBMCs. The dataset comprised deeply sampled blood TCRbeta repertoires from subjects exposed to, actively infected with, or recovered from COVID-19. A freely available public database, intended as a resource for researchers studying the immune response to SARS-CoV-2, is where the repertoires were released. The samples were drawn from two sources: the first 160 participants of the ongoing ImmuneRACE study, and 1,254 subjects contributed by 6 global collaborators. Sample metadata almost always included a de-identified subject ID, COVID-19 status, age in years and sex. Where available, HLA class I and class II types were taken from metadata supplied by the sample provider and were not determined by assay-based typing.

What the study reported, not specific to this receptor: How much clinical and demographic metadata was included differed by source and by participant, and the metadata was provided uncurated.

The CDR3 runs 13 amino acids, cysteine and phenylalanine included. Here the CDR3 DNA is all that survives: 39 bases in frame from base 1. V and J lose 5 bases and 2 bases, and a span of 8 bases separates them. Via the germline V gene, CDR1 is SGHNT and CDR2 YENEEA. Participants in the prospective study were enrolled through a virtual design, were aged about 18 to 89 years, and lived in roughly 25 United States geographic areas. Cohort assignment in the prospective study relied on participant-reported clinical history from a screening survey and a study questionnaire. ImmuneRACE Cohort 3 recovered participants were defined by two consecutive negative NP/OP PCR tests, healthcare professional clearance, or symptom resolution. Each participant in the prospective study had whole blood, serum and a nasopharyngeal or oropharyngeal swab collected by mobile phlebotomists. Prospective study participants could optionally give additional blood draws and questionnaires over an approximately two-month period. Before DNA extraction, prospective study blood samples were shipped either frozen or at room temperature.

TCRbeta CDR3 regions were amplified from genomic DNA using the immunoSEQ Assay, a bias-controlled multiplex PCR. The authors' analysis ran thus. The number of nucleated cells in each sample was estimated from the amplification of reference gene primers within the assay. Sequence reads were collapsed and filtered to measure the absolute abundance of every unique TCRbeta CDR3 rearrangement. For each sample, productive Simpson clonality was calculated as the square root of Simpson's diversity index over productive rearrangements. TCRdb obtained this table from immuneACCESS and retained in-frame rearrangements with V and J assigned. These tables miss some clones; where compared with another copy, unresolved V genes account for less than half of the shortfall, and the remainder is unexplained. D and trimming come from the DNA, and the V and J calls and clone size come from that table. Across this sample there are a few hundred thousand clones, with roughly 90% seen only once. The top ten hold 2.5% to 3% of the sample.

Sequences were obtained from PBMCs or T cells enriched from blood (not recorded which). The sequence derives from a woman between 25 and 40 years old who had recovered from COVID-19. The chain is made from TRBV11-3 and TRBJ2-3; no D gene is confidently identified. The bases read TGTGCCAGCAGCCCCTCCTCCACAGATACGCAGTATTTT. It encodes CASSPSSTDTQYF.